The entry that follows covers one T cell receptor (beta chain) sequence. What it recognizes is unknown. TCRdb itself ran the reads through MiXCR, one entry per CDR3 protein. The repertoire holds over 250,000 distinct CDR3 sequences, with 20% to 25% as singletons. The V end was cut by 0 bases, the J end by 1 base, with 6 bases between. This CDR3 comprises 15 residues. CDR1 LGHDT and CDR2 YNNKEL come from the germline V gene (reference sequence). This sample was taken from a study of T cell repertoires in cytomegalovirus infection. V is TRBV3-1 and J is TRBJ2-2, with D possibly matching TRBD1 (5 bases). The sample was cultured PBMCs, taken from culture after CMV antigen stimulation. The TCR originated in a human donor in good health (CMV status not recorded). Some clones in this sample may be carry-over from other donors' samples. The DNA of the CDR3 is TGTGCCAGCAGCCAAGACAGGGTGAACACCGGGGAGCTGTTTTTT. This gives the protein CASSQDRVNTGELFF.